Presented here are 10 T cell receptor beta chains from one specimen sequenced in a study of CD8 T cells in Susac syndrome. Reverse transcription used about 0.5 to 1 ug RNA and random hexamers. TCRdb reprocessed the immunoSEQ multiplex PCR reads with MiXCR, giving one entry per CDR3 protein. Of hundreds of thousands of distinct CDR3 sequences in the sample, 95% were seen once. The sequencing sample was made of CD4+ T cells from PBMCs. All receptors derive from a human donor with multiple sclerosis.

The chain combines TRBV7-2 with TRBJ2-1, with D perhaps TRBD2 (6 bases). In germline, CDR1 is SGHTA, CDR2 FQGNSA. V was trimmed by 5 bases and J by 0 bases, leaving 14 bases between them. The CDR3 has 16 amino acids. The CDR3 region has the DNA TGTGCCAGCAGCCCGCCGGGACTCAGCTCCTACAATGAGCAGTTCTTC. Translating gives CASSPPGLSSYNEQFF.

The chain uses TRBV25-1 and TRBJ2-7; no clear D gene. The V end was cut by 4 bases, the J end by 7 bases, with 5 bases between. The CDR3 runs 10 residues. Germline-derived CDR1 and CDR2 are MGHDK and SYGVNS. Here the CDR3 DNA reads TGTGCCAGCAGTGTCGGGGAGCAGTACGTC. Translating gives CASSVGEQYV.

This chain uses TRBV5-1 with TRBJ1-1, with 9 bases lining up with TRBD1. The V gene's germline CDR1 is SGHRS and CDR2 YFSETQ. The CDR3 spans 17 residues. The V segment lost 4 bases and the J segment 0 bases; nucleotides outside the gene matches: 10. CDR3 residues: CASSAGQGQGVNTEAFF. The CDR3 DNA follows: TGCGCCAGCAGCGCCGGACAGGGGCAAGGGGTGAACACTGAAGCTTTCTTT.

The CDR3 nucleotides are TGCAGCGTTGAAGATGTGGGAAACACCATATATTTT. Translation: CSVEDVGNTIYF. The rearrangement links TRBV29-1 to TRBJ1-3; no reliable D call. The V end lost 0 bases, the J end lost 4 bases, and 4 bases lay between the germline ends. CDR3 length: 12 residues. The germline CDR1 and CDR2 sequences are SQVTM and ANQGSEA.

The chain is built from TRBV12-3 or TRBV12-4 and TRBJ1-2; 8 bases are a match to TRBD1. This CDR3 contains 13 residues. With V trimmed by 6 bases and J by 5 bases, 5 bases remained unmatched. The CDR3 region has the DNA TGTGCCAGCAGGACACAGGGGGGATATGGCTACACCTTC. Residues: CASRTQGGYGYTF.

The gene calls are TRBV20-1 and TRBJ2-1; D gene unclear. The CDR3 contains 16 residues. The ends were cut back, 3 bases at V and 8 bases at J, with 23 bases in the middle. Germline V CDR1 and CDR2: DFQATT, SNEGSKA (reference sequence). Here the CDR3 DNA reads TGCAGTGCTAGCCCGGTTGTGGCTAGTAGGGCTGATGAGCAGTTCTTC. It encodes CSASPVVASRADEQFF.

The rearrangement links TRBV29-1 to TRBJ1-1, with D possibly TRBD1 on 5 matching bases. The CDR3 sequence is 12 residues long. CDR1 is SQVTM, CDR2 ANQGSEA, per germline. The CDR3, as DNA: TGCAGTGGCGGGACGCCGGGCACTGAAGCTTTCTTT. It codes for CSGGTPGTEAFF.

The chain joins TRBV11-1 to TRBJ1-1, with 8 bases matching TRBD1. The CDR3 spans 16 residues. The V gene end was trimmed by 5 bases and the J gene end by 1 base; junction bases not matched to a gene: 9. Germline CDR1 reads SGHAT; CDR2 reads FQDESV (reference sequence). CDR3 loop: CASSHLGQATNTEAFF. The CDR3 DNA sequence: TGTGCCAGCAGCCACCTGGGACAGGCGACGAACACTGAAGCTTTCTTT.

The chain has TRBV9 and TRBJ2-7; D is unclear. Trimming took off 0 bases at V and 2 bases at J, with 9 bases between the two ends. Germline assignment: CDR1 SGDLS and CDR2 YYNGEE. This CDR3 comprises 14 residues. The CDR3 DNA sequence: TGTGCCAGCAGCGTAGGCCCAGACACCTACGAGCAGTACGTC. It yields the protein CASSVGPDTYEQYV.

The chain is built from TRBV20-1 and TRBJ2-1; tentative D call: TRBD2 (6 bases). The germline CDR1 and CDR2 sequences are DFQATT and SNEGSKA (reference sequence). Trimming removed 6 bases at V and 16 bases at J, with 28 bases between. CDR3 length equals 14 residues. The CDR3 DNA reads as TGCAGTGCCGCAAACCATGATTCGGGACTCATTTCTTTCTTC. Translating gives CSAANHDSGLISFF.